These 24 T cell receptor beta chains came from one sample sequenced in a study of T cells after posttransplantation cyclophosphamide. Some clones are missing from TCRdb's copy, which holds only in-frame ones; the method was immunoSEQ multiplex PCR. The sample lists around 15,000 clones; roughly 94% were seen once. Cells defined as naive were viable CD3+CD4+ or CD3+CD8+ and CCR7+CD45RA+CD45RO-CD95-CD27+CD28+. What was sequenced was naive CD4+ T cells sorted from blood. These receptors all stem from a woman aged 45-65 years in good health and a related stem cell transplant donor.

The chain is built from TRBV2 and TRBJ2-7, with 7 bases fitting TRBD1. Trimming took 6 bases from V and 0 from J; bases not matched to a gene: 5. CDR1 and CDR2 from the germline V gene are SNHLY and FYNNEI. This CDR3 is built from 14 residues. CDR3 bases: TGTGCCAGCAGGCCAGGACAGGACTCCTACGAGCAGTACTTC. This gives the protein CASRPGQDSYEQYF.

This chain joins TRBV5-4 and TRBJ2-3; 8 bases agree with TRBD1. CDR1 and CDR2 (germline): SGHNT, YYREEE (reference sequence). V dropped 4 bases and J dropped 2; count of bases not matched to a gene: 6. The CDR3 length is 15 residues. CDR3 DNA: TGTGCCAGCAGCATCCGACAGGGGTCCACAGATACGCAGTATTTT. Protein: CASSIRQGSTDTQYF.

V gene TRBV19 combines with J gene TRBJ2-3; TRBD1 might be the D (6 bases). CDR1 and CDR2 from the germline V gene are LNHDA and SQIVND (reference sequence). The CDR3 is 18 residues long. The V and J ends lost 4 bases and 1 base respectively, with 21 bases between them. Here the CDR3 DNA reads TGTGCCAGTAGTAGCATTGCATCAGGGGACCTCGGCACAGATACGCAGTATTTT. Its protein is CASSSIASGDLGTDTQYF.

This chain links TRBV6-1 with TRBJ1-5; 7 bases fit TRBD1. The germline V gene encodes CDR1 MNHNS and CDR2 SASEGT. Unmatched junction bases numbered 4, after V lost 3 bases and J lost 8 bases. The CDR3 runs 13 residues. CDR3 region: CASSDRGVEPQHF. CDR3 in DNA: TGTGCCAGCAGTGACAGGGGGGTGGAGCCCCAGCATTTT.

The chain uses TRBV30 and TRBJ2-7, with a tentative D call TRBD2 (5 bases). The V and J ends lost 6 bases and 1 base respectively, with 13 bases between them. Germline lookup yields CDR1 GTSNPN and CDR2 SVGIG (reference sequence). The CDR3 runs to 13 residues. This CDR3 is CACSSRGSYEQYF. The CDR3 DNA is TGTGCCTGCTCCTCCCGCGGGTCCTACGAGCAGTACTTC.

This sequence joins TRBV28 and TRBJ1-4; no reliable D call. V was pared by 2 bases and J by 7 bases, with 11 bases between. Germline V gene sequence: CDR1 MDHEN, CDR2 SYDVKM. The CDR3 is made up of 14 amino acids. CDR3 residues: CASSLGGSSEKLFF. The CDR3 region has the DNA TGTGCCAGCAGTTTAGGAGGATCTTCTGAAAAACTGTTTTTT.

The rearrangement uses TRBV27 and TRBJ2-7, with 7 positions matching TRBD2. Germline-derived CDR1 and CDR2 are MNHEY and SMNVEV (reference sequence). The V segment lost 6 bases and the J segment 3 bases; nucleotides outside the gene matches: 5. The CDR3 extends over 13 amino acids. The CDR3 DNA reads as TGTGCCAGCAGCAAGGCGGGAGTCTACGAGCAGTACTTC. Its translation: CASSKAGVYEQYF.

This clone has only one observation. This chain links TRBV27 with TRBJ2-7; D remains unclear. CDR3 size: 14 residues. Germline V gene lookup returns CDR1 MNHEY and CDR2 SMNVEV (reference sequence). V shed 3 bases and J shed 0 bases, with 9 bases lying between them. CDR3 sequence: CASSFSAGSYEQYF. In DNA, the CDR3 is TGTGCCAGCAGTTTCTCCGCCGGCTCCTACGAGCAGTACTTC.

The CDR3 coding sequence is TGTGCCAGTAGTATAGCCTCCGGAGGGGTCACTGAAGCTTTCTTT. Residues: CASSIASGGVTEAFF. The chain joins TRBV19 to TRBJ1-1, with D tentatively TRBD1 (5 bases). CDR3 size: 15 residues. Germline CDR1 is LNHDA and CDR2 is SQIVND (reference sequence). V was trimmed by 1 base and J by 4 bases, leaving 13 bases between them.

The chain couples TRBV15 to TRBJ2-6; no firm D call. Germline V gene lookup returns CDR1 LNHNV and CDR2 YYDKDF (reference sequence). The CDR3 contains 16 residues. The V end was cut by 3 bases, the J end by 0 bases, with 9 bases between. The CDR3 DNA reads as TGTGCCACCAGCAGCGGCAGAGGCTCTGGGGCCAACGTCCTGACTTTC. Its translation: CATSSGRGSGANVLTF.

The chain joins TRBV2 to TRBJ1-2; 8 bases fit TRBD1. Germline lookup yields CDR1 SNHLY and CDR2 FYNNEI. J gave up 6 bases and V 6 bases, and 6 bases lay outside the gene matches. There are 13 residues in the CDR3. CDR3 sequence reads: CASRGQGTHGYTF. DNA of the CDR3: TGTGCCAGCAGAGGACAGGGAACCCATGGCTACACCTTC.

CDR3 nucleotides: TGCGCCAGCAGTGTGGGACTAGCATACACCGGGGAGCTGTTTTTT. Its translation: CASSVGLAYTGELFF. V and J are TRBV5-1 and TRBJ2-2; 9 bases map to TRBD2. Trimming at V came to 5 bases and at J to 3 bases, leaving 5 bases not matched to a gene. Germline V lookup: CDR1 SGHRS, CDR2 YFSETQ. The CDR3 totals 15 residues. Supplemented by reference TRBV5-1 and TRBJ2-2, the full variable domain reads KAGVTQTPRYLIKTRGQQVTLSCSPISGHRSVSWYQQTPGQGLQFLFEYFSETQRNKGNFPGRFSGRQFSNSRSEMNVSTLELGDSALYLCASSVGLAYTGELFFGEGSRLTVL.

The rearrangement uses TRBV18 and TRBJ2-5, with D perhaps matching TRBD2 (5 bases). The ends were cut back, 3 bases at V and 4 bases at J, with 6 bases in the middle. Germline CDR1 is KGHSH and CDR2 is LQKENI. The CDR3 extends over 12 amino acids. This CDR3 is CASSPAGETQYF. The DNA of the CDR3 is TGTGCCAGCTCACCGGCGGGAGAGACCCAGTACTTC.

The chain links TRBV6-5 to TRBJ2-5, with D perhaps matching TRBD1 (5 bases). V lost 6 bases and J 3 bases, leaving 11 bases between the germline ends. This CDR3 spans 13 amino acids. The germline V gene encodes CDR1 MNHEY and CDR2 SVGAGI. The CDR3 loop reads CASRWTIKETQYF. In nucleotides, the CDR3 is TGTGCCAGCAGGTGGACAATTAAAGAGACCCAGTACTTC.

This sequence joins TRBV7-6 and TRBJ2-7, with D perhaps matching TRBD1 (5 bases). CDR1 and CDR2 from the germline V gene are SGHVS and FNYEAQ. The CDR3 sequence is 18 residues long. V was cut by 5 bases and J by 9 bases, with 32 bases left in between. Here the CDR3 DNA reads TGTGCCAGCAGCCCCAGGGCTACGGGCTCTGGGCTTAGAAGTAGGCAGTACTTC. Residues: CASSPRATGSGLRSRQYF.

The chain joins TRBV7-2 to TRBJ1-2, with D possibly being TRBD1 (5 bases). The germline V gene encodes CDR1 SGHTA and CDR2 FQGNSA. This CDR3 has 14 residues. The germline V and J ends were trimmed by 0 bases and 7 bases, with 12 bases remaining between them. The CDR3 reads CASSLALGGGGYTF. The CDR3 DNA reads TGTGCCAGCAGCTTAGCGCTCGGGGGGGGTGGCTACACCTTC.

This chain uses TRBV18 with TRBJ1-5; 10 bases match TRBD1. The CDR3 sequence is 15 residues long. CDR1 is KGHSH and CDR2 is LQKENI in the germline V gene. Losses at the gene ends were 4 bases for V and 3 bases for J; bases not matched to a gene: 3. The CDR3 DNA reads TGTGCCAGCTCACTCGGACAGGGGGTCAATCAGCCCCAGCATTTT. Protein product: CASSLGQGVNQPQHF.

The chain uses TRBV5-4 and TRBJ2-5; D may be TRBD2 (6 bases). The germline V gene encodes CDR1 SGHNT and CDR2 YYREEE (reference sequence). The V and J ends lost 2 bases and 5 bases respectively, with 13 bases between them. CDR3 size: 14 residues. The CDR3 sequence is CASSFPGAVETQYF. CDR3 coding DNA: TGTGCCAGCAGCTTCCCGGGAGCAGTGGAGACCCAGTACTTC. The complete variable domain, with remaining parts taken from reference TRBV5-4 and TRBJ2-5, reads ETGVTQSPTHLIKTRGQQVTLRCSSQSGHNTVSWYQQALGQGPQFIFQYYREEENGRGNFPPRFSGLQFPNYSSELNVNALELDDSALYLCASSFPGAVETQYFGPGTRLLVL.

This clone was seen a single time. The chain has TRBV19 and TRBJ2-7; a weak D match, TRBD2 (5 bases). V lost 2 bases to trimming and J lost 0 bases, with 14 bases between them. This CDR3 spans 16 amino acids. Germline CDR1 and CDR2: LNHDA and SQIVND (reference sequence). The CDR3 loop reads CASSIISSGASYEQYF. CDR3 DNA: TGTGCCAGTAGTATAATTTCCAGCGGAGCCTCCTACGAGCAGTACTTC. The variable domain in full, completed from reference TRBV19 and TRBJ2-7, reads DGGITQSPKYLFRKEGQNVTLSCEQNLNHDAMYWYRQDPGQGLRLIYYSQIVNDFQKGDIAEGYSVSREKKESFPLTVTSAQKNPTAFYLCASSIISSGASYEQYFGPGTRLTVT.

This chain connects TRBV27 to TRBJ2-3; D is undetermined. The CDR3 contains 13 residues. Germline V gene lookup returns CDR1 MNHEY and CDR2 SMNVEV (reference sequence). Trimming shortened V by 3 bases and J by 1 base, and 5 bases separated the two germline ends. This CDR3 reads CASSFYGTDTQYF. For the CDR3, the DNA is TGTGCCAGCAGTTTTTATGGCACAGATACGCAGTATTTT.

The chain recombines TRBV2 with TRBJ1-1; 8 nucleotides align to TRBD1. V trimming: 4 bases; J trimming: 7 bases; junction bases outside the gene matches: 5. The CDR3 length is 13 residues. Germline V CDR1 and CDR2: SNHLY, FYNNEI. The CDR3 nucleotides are TGTGCCAGCAGTGTGGGACAGGCCGTTGAAGCTTTCTTT. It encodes CASSVGQAVEAFF.

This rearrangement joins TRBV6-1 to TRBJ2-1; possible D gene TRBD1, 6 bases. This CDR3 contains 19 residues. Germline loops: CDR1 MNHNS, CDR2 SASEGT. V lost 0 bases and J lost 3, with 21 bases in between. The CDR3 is CASSEALRRWTDNYNEQFF. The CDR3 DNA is TGTGCCAGCAGTGAAGCGCTTCGACGATGGACAGATAACTACAATGAGCAGTTCTTC.

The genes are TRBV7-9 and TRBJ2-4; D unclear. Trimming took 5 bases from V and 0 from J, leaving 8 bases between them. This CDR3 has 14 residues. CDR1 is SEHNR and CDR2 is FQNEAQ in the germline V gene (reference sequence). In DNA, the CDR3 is TGTGCCAGCAGCCGAGCGCAAGCCAAAAACATTCAGTACTTC. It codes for CASSRAQAKNIQYF.

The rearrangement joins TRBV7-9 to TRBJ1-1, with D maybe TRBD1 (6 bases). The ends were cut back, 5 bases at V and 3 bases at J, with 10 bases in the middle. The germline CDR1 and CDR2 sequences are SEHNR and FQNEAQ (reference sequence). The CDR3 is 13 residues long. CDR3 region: CASSEQGDTEAFF. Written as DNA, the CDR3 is TGTGCCAGCAGCGAACAGGGTGACACTGAAGCTTTCTTT.